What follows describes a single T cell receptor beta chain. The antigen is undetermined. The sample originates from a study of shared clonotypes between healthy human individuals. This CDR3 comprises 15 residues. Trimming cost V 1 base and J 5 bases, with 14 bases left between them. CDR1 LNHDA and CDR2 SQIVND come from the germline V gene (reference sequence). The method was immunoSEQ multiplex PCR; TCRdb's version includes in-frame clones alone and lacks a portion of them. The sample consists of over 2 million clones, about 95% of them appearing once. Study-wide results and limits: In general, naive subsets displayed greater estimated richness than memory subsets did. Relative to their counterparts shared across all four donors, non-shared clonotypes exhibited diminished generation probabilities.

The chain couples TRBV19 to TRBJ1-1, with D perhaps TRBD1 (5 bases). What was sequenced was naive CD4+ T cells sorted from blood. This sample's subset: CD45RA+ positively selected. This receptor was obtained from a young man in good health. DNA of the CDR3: TGTGCCAGTAGTATAGGGACGGGGCTCGGAACTGAAGCTTTCTTT. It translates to CASSIGTGLGTEAFF.